This TCR beta chain stems from a study of molecular identifiers for immune sequencing clone quantification. Across the study: With replicates, the RNA of around 20,000 or 100,000 naive CD8 cells was split five ways and four were sequenced. General study points: For effector cells, clones above 20 RNA copies held over 99% of molecules; for naive cells, under 1%.

The authors built bulk TCR libraries by previously described methods with listed TCR primers. TCRdb reprocessed the PCR reads via MiXCR and lists one record per CDR3 protein. The table has about 500,000 distinct CDR3 sequences, roughly 26% seen once. A CD8+CD4-CCR7+CD45RA+ phenotype served as the sorting definition for naive CD8 T cells. V was clipped by 1 base and J by 0 bases; unmatched bases: 6. Germline lookup yields CDR1 SGHTA and CDR2 FQGNSA. CDR3 size: 18 residues. Concerning this clonotype itself: Antigen specificity is unknown.

This chain uses TRBV7-2 with TRBJ2-2; 9 nucleotides agree with TRBD1. This clonotype was obtained from a human donor in good health. Some libraries in this study had Jurkat cell RNA spiked in. Material for sequencing was naive CD8+ T cells from blood, with Jurkat cell RNA spiked in. Noted subset: FACS-sorted CD8+CD4-CCR7+CD45RA+ naive T cells. CDR3 residues: CASSLGAGTGTNTGELFF. The CDR3, as DNA: TGTGCCAGCAGCTTAGGGGCCGGGACAGGGACGAACACCGGGGAGCTGTTTTTT.